The T cell receptor beta chain under discussion was sequenced for a study of blood T cell repertoires in COVID-19. The wider study: COVID-19 samples collected from the United States, Italy and Spain covered acute and convalescent phases. From T cells, B-cell-depleted T cells, or PBMCs came the material, which was cDNA or gDNA.

V dropped 3 bases and J dropped 6 bases, with 13 bases sitting between them. The CDR3 runs to 14 residues. CDR1 is SEHNR and CDR2 is FQNEAQ in the germline V gene (reference sequence). Authors' data handling: The authors estimated nucleated cell counts from reference gene primer amplification. The protocol was immunoSEQ multiplex PCR, while the TCRdb copy is restricted to in-frame clones and leaves out a portion. The V and J calls and clone size come from that table; D and trimming were worked out from the DNA. The data contain some 190,000 clones, 70% to 90% of them singletons. V and J are TRBV7-9 and TRBJ2-3; D is perhaps TRBD2 (6 bases). The TCR was taken from a human donor with active or convalescent COVID-19. The donor label of this sample is uncertain. Sequenced: peripheral blood. This chain's CDR3 is CASSFSGPRDTQYF. In DNA form, the CDR3 reads TGTGCCAGCAGCTTTAGCGGTCCACGGGATACGCAGTATTTT.